The 17 T cell receptor beta chains given below trace back to one sample, sequenced in a study of somatic mutations in cytotoxic T cells in rheumatoid arthritis. The data were produced by immunoSEQ multiplex PCR, yet TCRdb's version contains in-frame clones alone and is incomplete. This sample has approximately 8,200 clones; about 70% occur once, and the top ten carry 30% to 45%. The sequenced sample was CD8+ T cells sorted from blood. The receptors were gathered from an adult with rheumatoid arthritis.

The V gene is TRBV4-3, the J gene TRBJ2-2; D ambiguous. Per the germline V gene, CDR1 is LGHNA and CDR2 is YSLEER. The CDR3 has 15 residues. V was trimmed by 0 bases and J by 1 base, leaving 6 bases between them. The CDR3 spells CASSQDSVNTGELFF. The DNA for the CDR3 is TGCGCCAGCAGCCAAGATTCGGTGAACACCGGGGAGCTGTTTTTT.

The sample holds one count of this clone. J is TRBJ2-7 and V is TRBV6-5; D not resolved. Looked up from germline, CDR1 is MNHEY and CDR2 is SVGAGI. The V gene lost 6 bases and the J gene lost 5 bases, with 11 bases spanning the gap. There are 12 residues in the CDR3. CDR3 loop: CASSNPLDEQYF. Here the CDR3 DNA reads TGTGCCAGCAGCAATCCTCTGGACGAGCAGTACTTC.

J is TRBJ2-5 and V is TRBV6-5, with 9 bases lining up with TRBD2. V shed 7 bases and J 2 bases; nucleotides not matched to a gene: 8. CDR1 is MNHEY, CDR2 SVGAGI, per germline. The CDR3 contains 15 residues. The CDR3 loop reads CASTATSGLQETQYF. The CDR3 DNA follows: TGTGCCAGCACTGCGACTAGCGGCCTACAAGAGACCCAGTACTTC.

The chain employs TRBV7-2 and TRBJ2-7; 8 positions agree with TRBD2. CDR3 length: 14 amino acids. V lost 4 bases and J lost 2; bases outside the gene matches: 4. The germline V gene has CDR1 SGHTA and CDR2 FQGNSA. The CDR3 reads CASSYTGLAYEQYF. Here the CDR3 DNA reads TGTGCCAGCAGCTATACGGGACTAGCCTACGAGCAGTACTTC.

This clone was recorded once. This chain links TRBV29-1 with TRBJ1-1; D call uncertain. Germline CDR1 is SQVTM and CDR2 is ANQGSEA. The CDR3 is made up of 8 amino acids. V shed 8 bases and J shed 7 bases, with 5 bases lying between them. CDR3 DNA sequence: TGCAGCCCGGGTGAAGCTTTCTTT. Amino acids: CSPGEAFF.

This chain joins TRBV27 and TRBJ2-1; D unclear. The CDR3 spans 13 residues. Per the germline V gene, CDR1 is MNHEY and CDR2 is SMNVEV (reference sequence). With 3 bases removed from V and 5 bases from J, the gap between germline ends came to 8 bases. In nucleotides, the CDR3 is TGTGCCAGCAGTTTGACCGGAAACAATGAGCAGTTCTTC. Translation: CASSLTGNNEQFF.

This clone was seen just once. This sequence joins TRBV28 and TRBJ2-3; perhaps D is TRBD1 or TRBD2 (5 bases each). Trimming shortened V by 6 bases and J by 0 bases, and 25 bases separated the two germline ends. CDR1 is MDHEN, CDR2 SYDVKM, per germline. CDR3 size: 19 residues. Here the CDR3 reads CASSRLRDVALRSTDTQYF. In DNA, the CDR3 is TGTGCCAGCAGCCGACTCCGGGACGTCGCCCTTCGAAGCACAGATACGCAGTATTTT. The variable domain in full, completed from reference TRBV28 and TRBJ2-3, reads DVKVTQSSRYLVKRTGEKVFLECVQDMDHENMFWYRQDPGLGLRLIYFSYDVKMKEKGDIPEGYSVSREKKERFSLILESASTNQTSMYLCASSRLRDVALRSTDTQYFGPGTRLTVL.

The chain recombines TRBV27 with TRBJ2-3; no clear D. Germline assignment: CDR1 MNHEY and CDR2 SMNVEV (reference sequence). CDR3 size: 14 residues. V was shortened by 3 bases and J by 0 bases, with 7 bases between the two germline ends. The CDR3 region is CASSFLGSTDTQYF. The CDR3 region has the DNA TGTGCCAGCAGTTTCCTAGGTAGCACAGATACGCAGTATTTT.

This clone has just a few counts. The chain recombines TRBV6-4 with TRBJ1-1, with D perhaps TRBD1 (6 bases). V gave up 3 bases and J gave up 1 base, with 6 bases separating them. Germline assignment: CDR1 MRHNA and CDR2 SNTAGT. The CDR3 covers 13 residues. CDR3 coding DNA: TGTGCCAGCAGTGAGGGGGCGAACACTGAAGCTTTCTTT. Protein sequence: CASSEGANTEAFF.

There are a few counts of this clone. One junction end disagrees with the germline gene, perhaps due to a read error. CDR3 bases: TGTGCTAGCAGCCGCTGGGGGGGCCTCGAGCAGTACTTC. It codes for CASSRWGGLEQYF. J is TRBJ2-7 and V is TRBV7-7; possibly TRBD2 for D (7 bases). This CDR3 has 13 amino acids. From germline, CDR1 is SSHAT and CDR2 FNYEAQ (reference sequence).

This clone has only a few counts. V usage is TRBV7-9 and J usage is TRBJ1-4, with unresolved D. This CDR3 has 15 amino acids. CDR1 and CDR2 (germline): SEHNR, FQNEAQ (reference sequence). V shed 1 base and J shed 0 bases, with 6 bases lying between them. This CDR3 reads CASSLGWATNEKLFF. The CDR3 nucleotides read TGTGCCAGCAGCTTAGGGTGGGCAACTAATGAAAAACTGTTTTTT.

The chain uses TRBV12-5 and TRBJ2-1, with D possibly being TRBD2 (5 bases). The CDR3 covers 15 residues. V lost 3 bases, J lost 3 bases, and 12 bases lay in between. In germline, CDR1 is LGHNT, CDR2 FRNRAP. This chain's CDR3 is CASGFAGGYYNEQFF. CDR3 DNA: TGTGCTAGTGGTTTCGCGGGTGGGTACTACAATGAGCAGTTCTTC. Supplemented by reference TRBV12-5 and TRBJ2-1, the full variable domain reads DARVTQTPRHKVTEMGQEVTMRCQPILGHNTVFWYRQTMMQGLELLAYFRNRAPLDDSGMPKDRFSAEMPDATLATLKIQPSEPRDSAVYFCASGFAGGYYNEQFFGPGTRLTVL.

V and J are TRBV19 and TRBJ2-5; 11 positions match TRBD1. CDR1 and CDR2 from the germline V gene are LNHDA and SQIVND (reference sequence). V lost 5 bases to trimming and J lost 0 bases; unmatched junction nucleotides: 8. This CDR3 has 17 residues. The CDR3 sequence: CASSGTGGLRYQETQYF. The DNA for the CDR3 is TGTGCCAGTAGTGGGACAGGGGGACTAAGGTACCAAGAGACCCAGTACTTC.

This clone is classed as large (0.1 to 1%). The chain joins TRBV9 to TRBJ1-1; D possibly corresponds to TRBD1 (6 bases). The germline CDR1 and CDR2 sequences are SGDLS and YYNGEE. The V gene lost 0 bases and the J gene lost 3 bases, with 12 bases spanning the gap. The CDR3 contains 15 residues. The CDR3 DNA reads TGTGCCAGCAGCGTAGTCGTGGGGGGCCACACTGAAGCTTTCTTT. It is translated as CASSVVVGGHTEAFF.

This chain joins TRBV2 and TRBJ1-2; D is uncertain. The ends were cut back, 7 bases at V and 6 bases at J, with 12 bases in the middle. CDR1 is SNHLY and CDR2 is FYNNEI in the germline V gene. The CDR3 is 12 amino acids. The CDR3 bases are TGTGCCAGCAACCTCCCCCCTAATGGCTACACCTTC. It yields the protein CASNLPPNGYTF.

V is TRBV29-1 and J is TRBJ1-1, with a possible D match to TRBD1 (6 bases). V was cut by 7 bases and J by 4 bases, with 13 bases left in between. The CDR3 runs 12 residues. The V gene's germline CDR1 is SQVTM and CDR2 ANQGSEA. CDR3 region: CSAPKQGTEAFF. For the CDR3, the DNA is TGCAGCGCTCCCAAACAGGGCACTGAAGCTTTCTTT.

This sequence joins TRBV28 and TRBJ2-3; possible D gene TRBD2, 5 bases. The CDR3 loop spans 18 amino acids. V was trimmed by 2 bases and J by 2 bases, leaving 20 bases between them. Per the germline V gene, CDR1 is MDHEN and CDR2 is SYDVKM. In DNA form, the CDR3 reads TGTGCCAGCAGTTTACTAGGGCAGGAGGAATTCGACACAGATACGCAGTATTTT. Protein sequence: CASSLLGQEEFDTDTQYF.